This record covers a single T cell receptor beta chain. Germline V gene lookup returns CDR1 SGHAT and CDR2 FQNNGV. V lost 5 bases and J lost 8; bases outside the gene matches: 3. There are 13 residues in the CDR3. Per the original methods: Reference gene primer amplification gave estimated nucleated cell counts. Libraries were prepared by immunoSEQ multiplex PCR; TCRdb keeps only in-frame clonotypes and omits some of them. That table supplies the V and J calls and clone size; D and trimming were determined from the DNA. The data contain about 290,000 clones, roughly 88% of them singletons. This record belongs to a study of blood T cell repertoires in COVID-19. Overall study: Samples representing acute and convalescent COVID-19 were sourced from the United States, Italy and Spain. From T cells, B-cell-depleted T cells, or PBMCs came the material, which was cDNA or gDNA.

The V call is TRBV11-2, the J call TRBJ2-1; TRBD1 agrees at 10 bases. Sample: peripheral blood. This TCR derives from a woman younger than 45 with active or convalescent COVID-19. In nucleotides, the CDR3 is TGTGCCAGCAGCCCGGGACAGGGGCATGAGCAGTTCTTC. This sequence encodes CASSPGQGHEQFF.